The rows below give T cell receptor beta chains drawn from one sample of a study of blood T cells in healthy people across ages. TCRdb reprocessed the 5' RACE reads with MiXCR, giving one entry per CDR3 protein. The profile covers some 860,000 distinct CDR3 sequences, with roughly three fifths appearing a single time and roughly 25% taken by the ten largest. The material sequenced was blood. The receptors were sampled from a man aged 35 to 55 in good health. CDR3s include the opening cysteine and the closing phenylalanine or tryptophan. Fields, in order: D gene, clone size, V gene, J gene, CDR3 protein, CDR3 DNA. The D gene is left open where the match is weak. A row's size may be missing; if present it is once, few, many or a size class.

d_gene: -; abundance: -; v_gene: TRBV3-1; j_gene: TRBJ2-6; CDR3aa: CASSQVPKAGANVLTF; CDR3nt: TGTGCCAGCAGCCAGGTCCCCAAAGCTGGGGCCAACGTCCTGACTTTC
d_gene: TRBD1; abundance: -; v_gene: TRBV5-6; j_gene: TRBJ2-5; CDR3aa: CASSLRQGLMGRETQYF; CDR3nt: TGTGCCAGCAGCCTTAGACAGGGTTTGATGGGGCGAGAGACCCAGTACTTC
d_gene: -; abundance: -; v_gene: TRBV20-1; j_gene: TRBJ2-2; CDR3aa: CSAREHANTGELFF; CDR3nt: TGCAGTGCTAGAGAACACGCGAACACCGGGGAGCTGTTTTTT
d_gene: TRBD2; abundance: -; v_gene: TRBV2; j_gene: TRBJ2-1; CDR3aa: CASSGLAGGRNEQFF; CDR3nt: TGTGCCAGCAGTGGACTAGCGGGAGGGCGTAATGAGCAGTTCTTC
d_gene: TRBD2; abundance: -; v_gene: TRBV19; j_gene: TRBJ2-3; CDR3aa: CASRSVAGVTTDTQYF; CDR3nt: TGTGCCAGTAGATCAGTAGCGGGGGTGACCACAGATACGCAGTATTTT
d_gene: -; abundance: -; v_gene: TRBV20-1; j_gene: TRBJ1-1; CDR3aa: CSARGSLILEAFF; CDR3nt: TGCAGTGCTAGAGGCAGCTTGATCCTTGAAGCTTTCTTT
d_gene: TRBD1; abundance: -; v_gene: TRBV20-1; j_gene: TRBJ1-4; CDR3aa: CSARGQTNEKLFF; CDR3nt: TGCAGTGCCAGGGGACAGACTAATGAAAAACTGTTTTTT
d_gene: -; abundance: few; v_gene: TRBV28; j_gene: TRBJ1-2; CDR3aa: CATGSLGYTF; CDR3nt: TGTGCCACCGGGAGTTTGGGCTACACCTTC
d_gene: -; abundance: -; v_gene: TRBV7-3; j_gene: TRBJ2-2; CDR3aa: CASSRPLPRTGELFF; CDR3nt: TGTGCCAGCAGCCGACCCCTACCGAGGACCGGGGAGCTGTTTTTT
d_gene: -; abundance: -; v_gene: TRBV6-4; j_gene: TRBJ2-1; CDR3aa: CASSDSSRGSQNPAFF; CDR3nt: TGTGCCAGCAGTGACTCGAGTAGGGGGAGCCAAAACCCAGCGTTCTTC
d_gene: TRBD2; abundance: -; v_gene: TRBV29-1; j_gene: TRBJ2-7; CDR3aa: CSVLISGIYEQYF; CDR3nt: TGCAGCGTTTTGATTAGCGGGATCTACGAGCAGTACTTC
d_gene: -; abundance: -; v_gene: TRBV29-1; j_gene: TRBJ1-2; CDR3aa: CSVGQASGYTF; CDR3nt: TGCAGCGTTGGACAGGCTAGTGGCTACACCTTC
d_gene: -; abundance: -; v_gene: TRBV20-1; j_gene: TRBJ2-7; CDR3aa: CGASPTYEQYF; CDR3nt: TGCGGTGCTTCCCCCACTTACGAGCAGTACTTC
d_gene: TRBD2; abundance: many; v_gene: TRBV11-3; j_gene: TRBJ2-7; CDR3aa: CASSLAGTSYEQYF; CDR3nt: TGTGCCAGCAGCTTAGCCGGGACTAGCTACGAGCAGTACTTC
d_gene: -; abundance: -; v_gene: TRBV4-3; j_gene: TRBJ2-3; CDR3aa: CASSPNQGSDTQYF; CDR3nt: TGCGCCAGCAGCCCCAACCAGGGGTCAGATACGCAGTATTTT
d_gene: -; abundance: once; v_gene: TRBV6-5; j_gene: TRBJ2-5; CDR3aa: CTSSPPGGVQETQYF; CDR3nt: TGTACCAGCAGTCCCCCCGGAGGGGTCCAAGAGACCCAGTACTTC
d_gene: -; abundance: -; v_gene: TRBV2; j_gene: TRBJ1-4; CDR3aa: CASSVGRIDEKLFF; CDR3nt: TGTGCCAGCAGTGTGGGACGTATTGATGAAAAACTGTTTTTT
d_gene: TRBD1; abundance: -; v_gene: TRBV12-3/TRBV12-4; j_gene: TRBJ2-3; CDR3aa: CASSQETGGFTDTQYF; CDR3nt: TGTGCCAGCAGCCAAGAGACAGGGGGCTTTACAGATACGCAGTATTTT
d_gene: -; abundance: few; v_gene: TRBV10-3; j_gene: TRBJ2-7; CDR3aa: CATRPGASYEQYF; CDR3nt: TGTGCCACACGACCCGGGGCCTCCTACGAGCAGTACTTC
d_gene: -; abundance: many; v_gene: TRBV10-3; j_gene: TRBJ1-2; CDR3aa: CAISADRSSYGYTF; CDR3nt: TGTGCCATCAGTGCCGACAGATCCTCCTATGGCTACACCTTC
d_gene: -; abundance: few; v_gene: TRBV4-3; j_gene: TRBJ2-3; CDR3aa: CASSYNWGGEGSTDTQYF; CDR3nt: TGCGCCAGCAGCTACAATTGGGGCGGAGAGGGTAGCACAGATACGCAGTATTTT
d_gene: TRBD2; abundance: -; v_gene: TRBV28; j_gene: TRBJ2-3; CDR3aa: CASHAAGVADTQYF; CDR3nt: TGTGCCAGCCACGCAGCGGGAGTGGCAGATACGCAGTATTTT
d_gene: -; abundance: -; v_gene: TRBV11-2; j_gene: TRBJ2-5; CDR3aa: CASSLVGPFNEQYF; CDR3nt: TGTGCCAGCAGCTTAGTCGGGCCCTTTAATGAGCAGTACTTC
d_gene: TRBD1; abundance: many; v_gene: TRBV27; j_gene: TRBJ2-7; CDR3aa: CASSTGTGYEQYF; CDR3nt: TGTGCCAGCAGCACCGGGACAGGCTACGAGCAGTACTTC
d_gene: -; abundance: -; v_gene: TRBV7-2; j_gene: TRBJ2-7; CDR3aa: CASSLASPAAYEQYF; CDR3nt: TGTGCCAGCAGCTTAGCGAGCCCGGCGGCCTACGAGCAGTACTTC
d_gene: TRBD1; abundance: -; v_gene: TRBV6-2/TRBV6-3; j_gene: TRBJ1-4; CDR3aa: CASSPDRATNEKLFF; CDR3nt: TGTGCCAGCAGTCCTGACAGGGCAACTAATGAAAAACTGTTTTTT
d_gene: TRBD2; abundance: -; v_gene: TRBV24-1; j_gene: TRBJ2-1; CDR3aa: CATSDFEEREGHYNDNEQFF; CDR3nt: TGTGCCACCAGTGATTTCGAAGAGCGGGAGGGACACTATAACGACAATGAGCAGTTCTTC
d_gene: TRBD1; abundance: once; v_gene: TRBV5-1; j_gene: TRBJ2-7; CDR3aa: CASSPTPRDSNYGQYF; CDR3nt: TGCGCCAGCAGCCCGACCCCTCGGGACAGCAATTACGGGCAGTACTTC
d_gene: TRBD2; abundance: few; v_gene: TRBV7-2; j_gene: TRBJ2-1; CDR3aa: CASSFASGRNEQFF; CDR3nt: TGTGCCAGCAGCTTTGCTAGCGGCCGCAATGAGCAGTTCTTC
d_gene: -; abundance: -; v_gene: TRBV5-1; j_gene: TRBJ2-1; CDR3aa: CASSFRGPIEQFF; CDR3nt: TGCGCCAGCAGCTTCCGTGGGCCTATTGAGCAGTTCTTC
d_gene: TRBD1; abundance: -; v_gene: TRBV6-5; j_gene: TRBJ2-6; CDR3aa: CASSSWTGSASGANVLTF; CDR3nt: TGTGCCAGCAGTTCGTGGACAGGGAGCGCCTCTGGGGCCAACGTCCTGACTTTC
d_gene: -; abundance: -; v_gene: TRBV4-2; j_gene: TRBJ1-1; CDR3aa: CASSQALGVNTEAFF; CDR3nt: TGTGCCAGCAGCCAAGCACTTGGAGTGAACACTGAAGCTTTCTTT
d_gene: -; abundance: -; v_gene: TRBV12-3/TRBV12-4; j_gene: TRBJ2-1; CDR3aa: CASSWDPGNERFF; CDR3nt: TGTGCCAGCAGTTGGGACCCAGGCAATGAGCGGTTCTTC
d_gene: TRBD1; abundance: few; v_gene: TRBV29-1; j_gene: TRBJ2-1; CDR3aa: CSARDRRDYNEQFF; CDR3nt: TGCAGCGCCAGGGACAGGAGGGATTACAATGAGCAGTTCTTC
d_gene: TRBD2; abundance: -; v_gene: TRBV14; j_gene: TRBJ2-3; CDR3aa: CASSQGLAGGPKSYTDTQYF; CDR3nt: TGTGCCAGCAGCCAAGGGCTAGCGGGAGGCCCGAAGTCATACACAGATACGCAGTATTTT
d_gene: -; abundance: -; v_gene: TRBV9; j_gene: TRBJ2-1; CDR3aa: CASSVELFGRISYNEQFF; CDR3nt: TGTGCCAGCAGCGTAGAACTTTTCGGGAGAATCTCTTACAATGAGCAGTTCTTC
d_gene: TRBD1; abundance: -; v_gene: TRBV28; j_gene: TRBJ1-2; CDR3aa: CASSLQTGADYGYTF; CDR3nt: TGTGCCAGCAGTTTACAGACAGGGGCTGACTATGGCTACACCTTC
d_gene: TRBD2; abundance: many; v_gene: TRBV7-2; j_gene: TRBJ2-1; CDR3aa: CASRDQRGHDEQFF; CDR3nt: TGTGCCAGCAGGGATCAGCGGGGGCATGATGAGCAGTTCTTC
d_gene: TRBD1; abundance: few; v_gene: TRBV20-1; j_gene: TRBJ2-1; CDR3aa: CSASIPGQGALYNEQFF; CDR3nt: TGCAGTGCTAGCATTCCGGGACAGGGGGCTTTATACAATGAGCAGTTCTTC
d_gene: TRBD2; abundance: -; v_gene: TRBV4-1; j_gene: TRBJ2-1; CDR3aa: CASSQPGLAGVNEQFF; CDR3nt: TGCGCCAGCAGCCAACCGGGACTAGCGGGAGTGAATGAGCAGTTCTTC
d_gene: -; abundance: few; v_gene: TRBV2; j_gene: TRBJ1-5; CDR3aa: CASSSQDNQPQHF; CDR3nt: TGTGCCAGCAGTTCACAGGATAATCAGCCCCAGCATTTT
d_gene: TRBD1; abundance: -; v_gene: TRBV7-2; j_gene: TRBJ1-4; CDR3aa: CASSVGQGREKLFF; CDR3nt: TGTGCCAGCAGCGTAGGACAGGGGAGGGAAAAACTGTTTTTT
d_gene: -; abundance: -; v_gene: TRBV4-1; j_gene: TRBJ1-5; CDR3aa: CASSQVLVGQPQHF; CDR3nt: TGCGCCAGCAGCCAAGTTCTTGTAGGTCAGCCCCAGCATTTT
d_gene: -; abundance: -; v_gene: TRBV7-6; j_gene: TRBJ1-4; CDR3aa: CASRTTGQEKLFF; CDR3nt: TGTGCCAGTCGGACGACAGGACAAGAAAAACTGTTTTTT
d_gene: -; abundance: few; v_gene: TRBV7-2; j_gene: TRBJ1-1; CDR3aa: CASSLAGVTPMNTEAFF; CDR3nt: TGTGCCAGCAGCTTAGCGGGGGTCACCCCGATGAACACTGAAGCTTTCTTT
d_gene: -; abundance: -; v_gene: TRBV4-1; j_gene: TRBJ2-3; CDR3aa: CASSQEGGEWLADTQYF; CDR3nt: TGCGCCAGCAGCCAAGAGGGCGGGGAGTGGCTGGCAGATACGCAGTATTTT
d_gene: -; abundance: -; v_gene: TRBV6-1; j_gene: TRBJ2-7; CDR3aa: CASSEGTSSYEQYF; CDR3nt: TGTGCCAGCAGTGAAGGCACCAGCTCCTACGAGCAGTACTTC
d_gene: -; abundance: -; v_gene: TRBV20-1; j_gene: TRBJ1-4; CDR3aa: CSALKREKLFF; CDR3nt: TGCAGTGCTCTGAAGAGAGAAAAACTGTTTTTT
d_gene: -; abundance: large; v_gene: TRBV24-1; j_gene: TRBJ2-7; CDR3aa: CATSDPDLAYEQYF; CDR3nt: TGTGCCACCAGTGATCCCGATTTAGCCTACGAGCAGTACTTC
d_gene: -; abundance: -; v_gene: TRBV7-8; j_gene: TRBJ2-7; CDR3aa: CASSSLIMGQSSYEQYF; CDR3nt: TGTGCCAGCAGCTCCCTGATCATGGGGCAGAGCTCCTACGAGCAGTACTTC